The clone carrying this T cell receptor (beta chain) was recorded once. The target antigen is unknown. With 2 bases removed from V and 6 bases from J, the gap between germline ends came to 11 bases. Germline values: CDR1 SGDLS, CDR2 YYNGEE. This CDR3 region has 13 residues. The PCR made use of 60 Vbeta and 13 Jbeta primers. Method: immunoSEQ multiplex PCR; TCRdb's copy keeps in-frame clones and lacks some. The sample carries about 150,000 clones, around 79% recorded once. These data belong to a study of cytomegalovirus exposure and HLA in healthy donors. Study-level background: Early released data comprised about 85 million unique TCRs from HLA-typed donors.

Overall study results and limits: It is likely that the observed cluster of highly shared sequence variants was a sequencing artifact. The authors reported that TCR beta sequences could predict HLA-A and HLA-B alleles. These predictions were accurate for most subjects in the first cohort.

The receptor comes from a woman between 35 and 50 years old in good health and CMV-seronegative. The chain joins TRBV9 to TRBJ1-1, with D possibly matching TRBD1 (6 bases). The sample consisted of PBMCs. The CDR3 sequence: CASSVGGAPEAFF. The DNA for the CDR3 is TGTGCCAGCAGCGTGGGGGGGGCGCCTGAAGCTTTCTTT.